The 21 T cell receptor beta chains given below trace back to one sample, sequenced in a study of immune evolution from preneoplasia to lung adenocarcinoma. Measured with immunoSEQ multiplex PCR; TCRdb has only the in-frame clones, and not every one. The sample gives several thousand clones, 70% to 80% of which show up once; under 9% is in the top ten. Sequenced material: FFPE lung adenocarcinoma in situ tissue. Receptors originate from an older donor with lung adenocarcinoma.

V gene TRBV7-8 combines with J gene TRBJ2-7; no firm D call. The V and J ends lost 3 bases and 6 bases respectively, with 18 bases between them. Germline V CDR1 and CDR2: SGHVS, FQNEAQ. This CDR3 is built from 15 residues. For the CDR3, the DNA is TGTGCCAGCAGCTTCGAAGGGCAGGCGATTACCGAGCAGTACTTC. Translated: CASSFEGQAITEQYF.

In this sample, this clone turned up once. This rearrangement joins TRBV18 to TRBJ1-2; possibly TRBD1 for D (6 bases). In germline, CDR1 is KGHSH, CDR2 LQKENI. This CDR3 contains 14 residues. V lost 6 bases and J 2 bases, leaving 13 bases between the germline ends. The CDR3, as DNA: TGTGCCAGCTCCCCCGACAGGCAGAACTATGGCTACACCTTC. Its protein is CASSPDRQNYGYTF.

Written as DNA, the CDR3 is TGTGCCAGCAGTGAAGTGGGGGGCGCGGGTGGCTACACCTTC. Protein sequence: CASSEVGGAGGYTF. V usage is TRBV2 and J usage is TRBJ1-2; the D gene is possibly TRBD1 (6 bases). The V end lost 1 base, the J end lost 7 bases, and 13 bases lay between the germline ends. The length of the CDR3 is 14 residues. In germline, CDR1 is SNHLY, CDR2 FYNNEI. The full variable domain, rest sourced from reference TRBV2 and TRBJ1-2, is EPEVTQTPSHQVTQMGQEVILRCVPISNHLYFYWYRQILGQKVEFLVSFYNNEISEKSEIFDDQFSVERPDGSNFTLKIRSTKLEDSAMYFCASSEVGGAGGYTFGSGTRLTVV.

The rearrangement joins TRBV10-3 to TRBJ2-1; 9 bases are shared with TRBD1. This CDR3 spans 14 amino acids. Germline CDR1 is ENHRY and CDR2 is SYGVKD. V lost 7 bases to trimming and J lost 3 bases; unmatched junction nucleotides: 4. CDR3 nucleotide sequence: TGTGCCATCAAACCGGGACAGGGCTACAATGAGCAGTTCTTC. Its translation: CAIKPGQGYNEQFF.

This sequence joins TRBV5-1 and TRBJ1-4; D not certain. CDR3 size: 14 residues. The germline V and J ends were trimmed by 0 bases and 8 bases, with 11 bases remaining between them. Germline assignment: CDR1 SGHRS and CDR2 YFSETQ. This chain's CDR3 is CASSLAVPWEKLFF. For the CDR3, the DNA is TGCGCCAGCAGCTTGGCCGTTCCGTGGGAAAAACTGTTTTTT.

The chain carries TRBV29-1 and TRBJ2-3, with 7 positions matching TRBD1. Unmatched junction bases numbered 8, after V lost 6 bases and J lost 5 bases. Germline CDR1 is SQVTM and CDR2 is ANQGSEA. There are 13 residues in the CDR3. The chain's CDR3 is CSVNQQGKDTQYF. The CDR3 DNA sequence: TGCAGCGTCAACCAACAGGGGAAAGATACGCAGTATTTT.

The rearrangement uses TRBV4-1 and TRBJ2-3, with unresolved D. The CDR3 spans 14 residues. Germline CDR1 and CDR2: MGHRA and YSYEKL. V gave up 3 bases and J gave up 4 bases, with 11 bases separating them. CDR3 bases: TGCGCCAGCAGCCAGGTACCCACCCCAGATACGCAGTATTTT. Amino acid sequence: CASSQVPTPDTQYF.

The V and J genes are TRBV2 and TRBJ2-5, with a possible D match to TRBD2 (7 bases). Germline-derived CDR1 and CDR2 are SNHLY and FYNNEI. CDR3 length: 14 residues. V gave up 3 bases and J gave up 4 bases, with 12 bases separating them. The CDR3 here is CASSDGGGRETQYF. CDR3 nucleotides: TGTGCCAGCAGTGATGGGGGGGGGCGAGAGACCCAGTACTTC.

The chain combines TRBV2 with TRBJ2-5, with D possibly called TRBD1 or TRBD2 (5 bases each). Germline V gene sequence: CDR1 SNHLY, CDR2 FYNNEI. V dropped 4 bases and J dropped 5 bases, with 11 bases sitting between them. There are 13 residues in the CDR3. CDR3 sequence reads: CASSGGWRETQYF. The CDR3 DNA reads TGTGCCAGCAGTGGGGGGTGGCGGGAGACCCAGTACTTC.

The rearrangement joins TRBV18 to TRBJ1-6, with unresolved D. The CDR3 is 13 amino acids. Germline V gene lookup returns CDR1 KGHSH and CDR2 LQKENI. V lost 3 bases and J lost 11, with 11 bases in between. This chain's CDR3 is CASSPNPEPPLHF. CDR3 DNA: TGTGCCAGCTCACCTAACCCTGAGCCACCCCTCCACTTT.

The V and J genes are TRBV14 and TRBJ2-3, with D hard to call. Germline values: CDR1 SGHDN, CDR2 FVKESK. Trimming left V 0 bases short and J 0 bases short, with 10 bases between. The CDR3 consists of 16 residues. CDR3: CASSQDLSTSTDTQYF. CDR3 in DNA: TGTGCCAGCAGCCAAGATTTATCAACTAGCACAGATACGCAGTATTTT.

The chain carries TRBV4-1 and TRBJ2-7; D not certain. The CDR3 is 14 amino acids. Germline V gene sequence: CDR1 MGHRA, CDR2 YSYEKL. Between the trimmed V and J ends, which lost 4 bases and 0 bases, there was a span of 10 bases. This chain's CDR3 is CASSPQVSSYEQYF. CDR3 bases: TGCGCCAGCAGCCCTCAGGTGAGCTCCTACGAGCAGTACTTC.

The chain joins TRBV29-1 to TRBJ1-1; TRBD1 agrees at 7 bases. In germline, CDR1 is SQVTM, CDR2 ANQGSEA. The V gene end was trimmed by 3 bases and the J gene end by 0 bases; junction bases not matched to a gene: 1. This CDR3 region has 13 residues. For the CDR3, the DNA is TGCAGCGTTGAGGGACAGCTGAACACTGAAGCTTTCTTT. It is translated as CSVEGQLNTEAFF.

The chain has TRBV4-1 and TRBJ2-1; 10 bases map to TRBD1. Germline V CDR1 and CDR2: MGHRA, YSYEKL. After removal of 4 bases from V and 8 bases from J, the junction contained 2 bases not matched to a gene. The CDR3 is made up of 13 amino acids. The CDR3 here is CASSRDRGYEQFF. The CDR3 region has the DNA TGCGCCAGCAGCCGGGACAGGGGCTATGAGCAGTTCTTC.

The chain employs TRBV28 and TRBJ2-2; D not resolved. The CDR3 is made up of 12 amino acids. In germline, CDR1 is MDHEN, CDR2 SYDVKM. Deletions cut 3 bases from V and 6 bases from J, with 5 bases between. The CDR3 loop reads CASSLLAGELFF. CDR3 nucleotide sequence: TGTGCCAGCAGTTTGTTGGCCGGGGAGCTGTTTTTT.

The chain uses TRBV15 and TRBJ1-1; 8 nucleotides align to TRBD1. This CDR3 comprises 15 residues. Trimming at V came to 2 bases and at J to 5 bases, leaving 7 bases not matched to a gene. CDR1 is LNHNV and CDR2 is YYDKDF in the germline V gene (reference sequence). CDR3: CATSRYQGAGTEAFF. CDR3 nucleotides: TGTGCCACCAGCAGATATCAGGGGGCAGGGACTGAAGCTTTCTTT.

This clone was seen a few times. The CDR3 loop reads CASSSQGRGETQYF. The CDR3 DNA is TGTGCCAGCAGCTCCCAGGGGCGAGGGGAGACCCAGTACTTC. This sequence joins TRBV7-3 and TRBJ2-5, with D perhaps TRBD1 (6 bases). This CDR3 has 14 residues. V lost 4 bases and J lost 5, with 14 bases in between. The V gene's germline CDR1 is SGHTA and CDR2 FQGTGA.

The chain uses TRBV6-6 and TRBJ1-3, with D unclear. The V and J ends lost 1 base and 2 bases respectively, with 3 bases between them. The CDR3 is 13 amino acids. The germline V gene has CDR1 MNHNY and CDR2 SVGAGI (reference sequence). Written as DNA, the CDR3 is TGTGCCAGCAGTTACTTGACTGGAAACACCATATATTTT. This codes for CASSYLTGNTIYF.

V and J are TRBV11-3 and TRBJ2-5; a weak D match, TRBD1 (5 bases). The germline V and J ends were trimmed by 4 bases and 2 bases, with 20 bases remaining between them. Germline V gene data show CDR1 as SGHNT and CDR2 as YENEEA. The CDR3 consists of 17 residues. CDR3 bases: TGTGCCAGCAGCTCTACCCAGGACCCCAGGGATCAAGAGACCCAGTACTTC. Translated: CASSSTQDPRDQETQYF.

The chain combines TRBV9 with TRBJ1-2, with D maybe TRBD1 (5 bases). The ends were cut back, 6 bases at V and 2 bases at J, with 14 bases in the middle. Germline loops: CDR1 SGDLS, CDR2 YYNGEE. This CDR3 is built from 14 residues. The CDR3 DNA follows: TGTGCCAGCACGGCGGCCGGGGCGAACTATGGCTACACCTTC. Its protein is CASTAAGANYGYTF.

The chain joins TRBV7-6 to TRBJ2-7; 9 positions match TRBD1. This CDR3 contains 14 residues. CDR1 and CDR2 (germline): SGHVS, FNYEAQ. Unmatched junction bases numbered 6, after V lost 5 bases and J lost 4 bases. CDR3 in DNA: TGTGCCAGCAGCAGACAGGGGGAAGAATACGAGCAGTACTTC. Its protein product is CASSRQGEEYEQYF.